These 29 T cell receptor beta chains were sequenced from one sample in a study of control samples from healthy donors and cancer patients. Measured with immunoSEQ multiplex PCR; TCRdb has only the in-frame clones, and not every one. The sample shows some 140,000 clones, over 85% of them seen only once. The sequencing sample was made of blood. The origin of the receptors is a man aged 35 to 55 in good health.

V usage is TRBV29-1 and J usage is TRBJ2-1; 7 bases match TRBD2. Germline CDR1 SQVTM, CDR2 ANQGSEA. The CDR3 is 12 amino acids. V shed 7 bases and J 6 bases; nucleotides not matched to a gene: 6. DNA of the CDR3: TGCAGCGCCCCCTCGGGGGGCAATGAGCAGTTCTTC. Translating it yields CSAPSGGNEQFF.

The chain is built from TRBV6-5 and TRBJ2-7, with TRBD1 matching over 7 bases. The V and J ends lost 6 bases and 4 bases, in that order; junction bases with no gene match: 12. CDR1 and CDR2 (germline): MNHEY, SVGAGI. The CDR3 consists of 15 residues. CDR3 in DNA: TGTGCCAGCAGCCCACTTACAGGGGATACTTACGAGCAGTACTTC. It yields the protein CASSPLTGDTYEQYF.

The rearrangement links TRBV5-1 to TRBJ1-1; TRBD1 is a possible D gene (5 bases). The CDR3 contains 12 residues. V dropped 5 bases and J dropped 3 bases, with 8 bases sitting between them. The germline V gene encodes CDR1 SGHRS and CDR2 YFSETQ. CDR3 sequence (DNA): TGCGCCAGCAGTGTGGGGGACACTGAAGCTTTCTTT. Its protein product is CASSVGDTEAFF.

The genes are TRBV29-1 and TRBJ1-1; no clear D. Germline CDR1 and CDR2: SQVTM and ANQGSEA. V was shortened by 4 bases and J by 5 bases, with 14 bases between the two germline ends. CDR3 length: 13 residues. The CDR3 here is CSVGALAWTEAFF. The CDR3 DNA is TGCAGCGTTGGTGCTCTTGCTTGGACTGAAGCTTTCTTT.

V is TRBV7-9 and J is TRBJ1-1; tentatively, D is TRBD1 (6 bases). V was shortened by 3 bases and J by 3 bases, with 17 bases between the two germline ends. CDR1 and CDR2 (germline): SEHNR, FQNEAQ (reference sequence). This CDR3 is built from 16 residues. CDR3 DNA: TGTGCCAGCAGCTTCCCGGACCGCTCAGGGGACACTGAAGCTTTCTTT. Protein: CASSFPDRSGDTEAFF.

This chain joins TRBV9 and TRBJ1-2, with 7 positions matching TRBD1. The CDR3 covers 16 residues. V shed 1 base and J 8 bases; nucleotides not matched to a gene: 14. Germline V CDR1 and CDR2: SGDLS, YYNGEE. CDR3 protein: CASSVQGDPRGSGYTF. The CDR3 DNA reads as TGTGCCAGCAGCGTACAGGGGGACCCCAGGGGGAGCGGCTACACCTTC. Supplemented by reference TRBV9 and TRBJ1-2, the full variable domain reads DSGVTQTPKHLITATGQRVTLRCSPRSGDLSVYWYQQSLDQGLQFLIQYYNGEERAKGNILERFSAQQFPDLHSELNLSSLELGDSALYFCASSVQGDPRGSGYTFGSGTRLTVV.

The genes are TRBV30 and TRBJ1-2; D is ambiguous. V gave up 1 base and J gave up 7 bases, with 16 bases separating them. CDR1 and CDR2 from the germline V gene are GTSNPN and SVGIG (reference sequence). The CDR3 spans 14 residues. CDR3 region: CAWSALRREAGYTF. The CDR3 DNA reads as TGTGCCTGGAGTGCTCTACGGCGCGAGGCTGGCTACACCTTC.

The J gene is TRBJ1-4, the V gene TRBV7-6; D gene uncertain. This CDR3 contains 11 residues. Deletions cut 1 base from V and 16 bases from J, with 10 bases between. The V gene's germline CDR1 is SGHVS and CDR2 FNYEAQ. The CDR3 is CASSLGLGGFF. CDR3 in DNA: TGTGCCAGCAGCTTAGGGTTAGGAGGGTTTTTT.

V is TRBV6-6 and J is TRBJ2-7; D gene uncertain. CDR1 is MNHNY and CDR2 is SVGAGI in the germline V gene (reference sequence). V gave up 7 bases and J gave up 2 bases, with 18 bases separating them. The CDR3 loop spans 15 amino acids. Here the CDR3 DNA reads TGTGCCAGCACTCCCCCGCCCCCGGAAGCCTACGAGCAGTACTTC. Protein: CASTPPPPEAYEQYF.

This sequence joins TRBV5-1 and TRBJ1-2; 10 bases line up with TRBD1. This CDR3 has 14 amino acids. Trimming at V came to 4 bases and at J to 7 bases, leaving 7 bases not matched to a gene. Germline-derived CDR1 and CDR2 are SGHRS and YFSETQ. Here the CDR3 reads CASSRDRGTGGYTF. CDR3 DNA: TGCGCCAGCAGCCGGGACAGGGGAACGGGTGGCTACACCTTC.

The chain carries TRBV9 and TRBJ2-2; 7 nucleotides line up with TRBD1. CDR3 length: 15 amino acids. J was trimmed by 2 bases and V by 7 bases; bases with no gene match: 8. The V gene's germline CDR1 is SGDLS and CDR2 YYNGEE. CDR3 bases: TGTGCCAGCGGAACCGGGACAGTTAACACCGGGGAGCTGTTTTTT. Encoded protein: CASGTGTVNTGELFF.

The chain couples TRBV2 to TRBJ2-1; D gene ambiguous. There are 14 residues in the CDR3. Germline V gene data show CDR1 as SNHLY and CDR2 as FYNNEI. Trimming took 6 bases from V and 6 from J, leaving 15 bases between them. CDR3 in DNA: TGTGCCAGCAGAGGGTATTGGTCGAGCAATGAGCAGTTCTTC. Its protein product is CASRGYWSSNEQFF.

The chain combines TRBV24-1 with TRBJ1-6; D remains ambiguous. V shed 12 bases and J shed 6 bases, with 14 bases lying between them. This CDR3 comprises 13 residues. Looked up from germline, CDR1 is KGHDR and CDR2 is SFDVKD. For the CDR3, the DNA is TGTGCCCGGATTCCCGACCTTAATTCACCCCTCCACTTT. Translation gives CARIPDLNSPLHF.

V gene TRBV2 combines with J gene TRBJ1-3, with D tentatively TRBD1 (5 bases). Trimming pared 3 bases from V and 4 bases from J, leaving 10 bases between. Germline lookup yields CDR1 SNHLY and CDR2 FYNNEI. The CDR3 covers 14 residues. CDR3 loop: CASSEQGRGNTIYF. In nucleotides, the CDR3 is TGTGCCAGCAGTGAGCAGGGCAGGGGAAACACCATATATTTT.

The rearrangement joins TRBV28 to TRBJ1-5, with 7 bases fitting TRBD1. This CDR3 contains 15 residues. CDR1 and CDR2 from the germline V gene are MDHEN and SYDVKM. V gave up 5 bases and J gave up 4 bases; unmatched junction bases: 8. The DNA of the CDR3 is TGTGCCAGCAGTCCCCAAGACAGGGAAAATCAGCCCCAGCATTTT. This sequence encodes CASSPQDRENQPQHF.

The chain uses TRBV7-2 and TRBJ2-2, with unresolved D. CDR1 and CDR2 from the germline V gene are SGHTA and FQGNSA. The CDR3 is 16 residues long. V lost 0 bases to trimming and J lost 3 bases, with 11 bases between them. CDR3 coding DNA: TGTGCCAGCAGCTTAGCGGTCGCTACTTACACCGGGGAGCTGTTTTTT. It encodes CASSLAVATYTGELFF.

The rearrangement links TRBV21-1 to TRBJ1-5; the table's D call, TRBD1, has no DNA check behind it. TRBV21-1 is a recognized pseudogene. This CDR3 is 17 amino acids long. Here the CDR3 DNA reads TGTGCCAGCAGCAAAGGGGGGGACAGTATAGGCAATCAGCCCCAGCATTTT. Protein sequence: CASSKGGDSIGNQPQHF.

The V gene is TRBV2, the J gene TRBJ1-1, with 12 bases fitting TRBD1. The CDR3 is 19 residues long. The germline CDR1 and CDR2 sequences are SNHLY and FYNNEI. Unmatched junction bases numbered 16, after V lost 4 bases and J lost 4 bases. The CDR3 sequence is CASSGRLGTGGGYGTEAFF. The CDR3 DNA reads TGTGCCAGCAGTGGGCGACTCGGGACAGGGGGCGGGTATGGCACTGAAGCTTTCTTT.

The genes are TRBV19 and TRBJ2-7; a possible D gene is TRBD1 (6 bases). Trimming left V 4 bases short and J 0 bases short, with 13 bases between. Looked up from germline, CDR1 is LNHDA and CDR2 is SQIVND (reference sequence). The CDR3 totals 15 residues. CDR3 loop: CASSKRQAVSYEQYF. The CDR3, as DNA: TGTGCCAGTAGTAAACGACAGGCAGTCTCCTACGAGCAGTACTTC.

CDR3 nucleotides: TGTGCCTGGAGTGTTGGGCAGGGGGGCTATGGCTACACCTTC. Residues: CAWSVGQGGYGYTF. The J gene is TRBJ1-2, the V gene TRBV30, with 7 bases matching TRBD1. Germline CDR1 reads GTSNPN; CDR2 reads SVGIG (reference sequence). Unmatched junction bases numbered 5, after V lost 0 bases and J lost 4 bases. This CDR3 has 14 residues.

The chain links TRBV7-2 to TRBJ1-1; D not resolved. The V end lost 2 bases, the J end lost 10 bases, and 11 bases lay between the germline ends. Germline CDR1 is SGHTA and CDR2 is FQGNSA. The CDR3 spans 12 residues. The CDR3 DNA sequence: TGTGCCAGCAGCTTATCGGGATGGGGAGCTTTCTTT. Protein: CASSLSGWGAFF.

The chain's CDR3 is CASSWERPPQETQYF. CDR3 in DNA: TGTGCCAGCAGTTGGGAGCGGCCCCCTCAAGAGACCCAGTACTTC. This chain connects TRBV6-5 to TRBJ2-5, with D possibly TRBD2 on 5 matching bases. V lost 4 bases, J lost 2 bases, and 14 bases lay in between. The germline V gene encodes CDR1 MNHEY and CDR2 SVGAGI. This CDR3 spans 15 amino acids.

The chain couples TRBV19 to TRBJ1-1, with D unresolved. The germline CDR1 and CDR2 sequences are LNHDA and SQIVND (reference sequence). The CDR3 is 15 amino acids. Trimming pared 3 bases from V and 3 bases from J, leaving 14 bases between. As DNA, the CDR3 is TGTGCCAGTAGTATTGGTCCAGGTGGTTACACTGAAGCTTTCTTT. It is translated as CASSIGPGGYTEAFF. Filled out from reference TRBV19 and TRBJ1-1, the complete variable domain reads DGGITQSPKYLFRKEGQNVTLSCEQNLNHDAMYWYRQDPGQGLRLIYYSQIVNDFQKGDIAEGYSVSREKKESFPLTVTSAQKNPTAFYLCASSIGPGGYTEAFFGQGTRLTVV.

The CDR3 bases are TGTGCCAGCCAGACCGGGACAGGGGTCGAAAAACTGTTTTTT. It yields the protein CASQTGTGVEKLFF. The V call is TRBV19, the J call TRBJ1-4, with 10 bases matching TRBD1. Germline trimming cut 9 bases from V and 8 bases from J; bases unmatched to any gene: 9. This CDR3 region has 14 residues. Germline V CDR1 and CDR2: LNHDA, SQIVND (reference sequence).

The rearrangement links TRBV3-1 (or the pseudogene TRBV3-2) to TRBJ2-7; D call uncertain. The CDR3 extends over 12 amino acids. Deletions cut 3 bases from V and 6 bases from J, with 9 bases between. Germline CDR1 is LGHDT and CDR2 is YNNKEL (reference sequence). The CDR3 loop reads CASSHPLREQYF. DNA for the CDR3: TGTGCCAGCAGCCACCCCCTGCGCGAGCAGTACTTC.

CDR3 residues: CASSWQTGSTRSNQPQHF. CDR3 nucleotides: TGTGCCAGCAGTTGGCAAACAGGGAGTACGAGAAGCAATCAGCCCCAGCATTTT. The chain has TRBV6-2 or TRBV6-3 and TRBJ1-5; perhaps TRBD1 as D (6 bases). Between the trimmed V and J ends, which lost 4 bases and 1 base, there was a span of 20 bases. The length of the CDR3 is 18 residues. Germline loops: CDR1 MNHEY, CDR2 SVGEGT.

The chain uses TRBV29-1 and TRBJ2-1; TRBD2 might be the D (7 bases). Between the trimmed V and J ends, which lost 4 bases and 5 bases, there was a span of 18 bases. This CDR3 spans 15 amino acids. The germline gives CDR1 SQVTM, CDR2 ANQGSEA. CDR3 protein: CSVVWGGALNNEQFF. CDR3 bases: TGCAGCGTTGTATGGGGGGGGGCATTGAACAATGAGCAGTTCTTC.

This chain joins TRBV2 and TRBJ1-4; D is unresolved. The CDR3 contains 17 residues. Germline V gene data show CDR1 as SNHLY and CDR2 as FYNNEI. V was clipped by 0 bases and J by 7 bases, with 18 bases between them. This CDR3 reads CASSEALGGRKSEKLFF. CDR3 DNA: TGTGCCAGCAGTGAAGCGCTTGGTGGCAGAAAATCTGAAAAACTGTTTTTT.

The chain is built from TRBV5-1 and TRBJ1-1; 8 bases are a match to TRBD1. CDR1 and CDR2 (germline): SGHRS, YFSETQ. V lost 2 bases, J lost 4 bases, and 7 bases stayed unmatched. CDR3 length equals 15 residues. The CDR3 DNA is TGCGCCAGCAGCTTAGTGACAGGGGCTGGCACTGAAGCTTTCTTT. The encoded protein is CASSLVTGAGTEAFF.